A single sample gave rise to the 3 T cell receptor beta chains below, sequenced in a study of shared clonotypes between healthy human individuals. Assay: immunoSEQ multiplex PCR; the TCRdb copy retains only in-frame clones and omits some. The data hold 1,100,000 or so clones, with around three quarters observed a single time. The specimen was memory CD4+ T cells from PBMCs. Subset specified: CD45RA-negative fraction. Every receptor here comes from a young man in good health. Some clones in this sample may be carry-over from other donors' samples.

V gene TRBV5-4 combines with J gene TRBJ1-3; D remains ambiguous. V lost 3 bases and J lost 0, with 13 bases in between. The CDR3 is 16 amino acids. The germline CDR1 and CDR2 sequences are SGHNT and YYREEE (reference sequence). CDR3 in DNA: TGTGCCAGCAGCTATGGACGGACGAGCTCTGGAAACACCATATATTTT. Translating gives CASSYGRTSSGNTIYF.

This chain connects TRBV19 to TRBJ2-7; either TRBD1 or TRBD2 may fit D (5 bases each). Germline V lookup: CDR1 LNHDA, CDR2 SQIVND (reference sequence). V was cut by 7 bases and J by 6 bases, with 13 bases left in between. The CDR3 contains 12 residues. CDR3 region: CASTGTSREQYF. Written as DNA, the CDR3 is TGTGCCAGTACCGGGACCTCTCGCGAGCAGTACTTC.

The chain joins TRBV25-1 to TRBJ2-5, with D perhaps matching TRBD2 (6 bases). The CDR3 sequence is 15 residues long. CDR1 is MGHDK and CDR2 is SYGVNS in the germline V gene. V was cut by 5 bases and J by 7 bases, with 20 bases left in between. In nucleotides, the CDR3 is TGTGCCAGCAGTCGCCAGGGAGGTGGCACGGGGACCCAGTACTTC. It translates to CASSRQGGGTGTQYF.